This T cell receptor beta chain was sequenced during a study of T cells after yellow fever vaccination. Each CDR3 protein is one row after TCRdb ran MiXCR on the 5' RACE reads. The sample has more than 300,000 distinct CDR3 sequences, roughly 10% seen once. The material was CD4+ T cells sorted from PBMCs, obtained 45 days after the yellow fever booster vaccination. This receptor was identified in a young man who received the YFV17D yellow fever vaccine.

The CDR3 DNA reads TGCAGTGCGGGCGGACAGGGGGTTAGTACCTATGGCTACACCTTC. Residues: CSAGGQGVSTYGYTF. The chain carries TRBV20-1 and TRBJ1-2; 10 nucleotides agree with TRBD1. The J segment lost 4 bases and the V segment lost 6 bases, leaving 11 bases of the junction unmatched. The CDR3 sequence is 15 residues long. Per the germline V gene, CDR1 is DFQATT and CDR2 is SNEGSKA (reference sequence).